This T cell receptor (beta chain) was observed in a study of T cell changes during pregnancy in multiple sclerosis. The V and J ends lost 2 bases and 0 bases respectively, with 14 bases between them. The CDR3 contains 17 residues. Germline lookup yields CDR1 ENHRY and CDR2 SYGVKD. Only in-frame clones appear in the TCRdb table, and some are missing; sequencing was by immunoSEQ multiplex PCR. The repertoire holds roughly 50,000 clones, with about 91% as singletons. The sample in question was peripheral blood, obtained after pregnancy. The V call is TRBV10-3, the J call TRBJ1-3, with a tentative D call TRBD1 (5 bases). This clonotype was obtained from a female donor in good health, enrolled as a control in a pregnancy study. CDR3: CAISEGAARHSGNTIYF. DNA of the CDR3: TGTGCCATCAGTGAGGGGGCAGCAAGGCACTCTGGAAACACCATATATTTT.